This T cell receptor (beta chain) was profiled in a study of shared T cell receptors in the human thymus. Using immunoSEQ multiplex PCR, the repertoire was profiled, and TCRdb retains in-frame clones only, with some absent. The table has 600,000 or so clones, over 75% seen once. The CDR3 loop spans 16 amino acids. Germline assignment: CDR1 MNHNY and CDR2 SVGAGI (reference sequence). J gave up 5 bases and V 3 bases, and 8 bases lay outside the gene matches. The sample also formed part of further work on human thymus T cells. This second study notes: Resected material from corrective heart surgery provided the thymus tissue analysed. There appeared to be biased usage of V and J genes in thymic and blood repertoires.

The sequenced material came from thymocytes. This receptor was identified in a boy younger than two with a congenital heart defect. This rearrangement joins TRBV6-6 to TRBJ1-4, with TRBD1 matching over 8 bases. The CDR3 region is CASSYIGQGANEKLFF. CDR3 nucleotides: TGTGCCAGCAGTTATATAGGACAGGGTGCCAATGAAAAACTGTTTTTT.